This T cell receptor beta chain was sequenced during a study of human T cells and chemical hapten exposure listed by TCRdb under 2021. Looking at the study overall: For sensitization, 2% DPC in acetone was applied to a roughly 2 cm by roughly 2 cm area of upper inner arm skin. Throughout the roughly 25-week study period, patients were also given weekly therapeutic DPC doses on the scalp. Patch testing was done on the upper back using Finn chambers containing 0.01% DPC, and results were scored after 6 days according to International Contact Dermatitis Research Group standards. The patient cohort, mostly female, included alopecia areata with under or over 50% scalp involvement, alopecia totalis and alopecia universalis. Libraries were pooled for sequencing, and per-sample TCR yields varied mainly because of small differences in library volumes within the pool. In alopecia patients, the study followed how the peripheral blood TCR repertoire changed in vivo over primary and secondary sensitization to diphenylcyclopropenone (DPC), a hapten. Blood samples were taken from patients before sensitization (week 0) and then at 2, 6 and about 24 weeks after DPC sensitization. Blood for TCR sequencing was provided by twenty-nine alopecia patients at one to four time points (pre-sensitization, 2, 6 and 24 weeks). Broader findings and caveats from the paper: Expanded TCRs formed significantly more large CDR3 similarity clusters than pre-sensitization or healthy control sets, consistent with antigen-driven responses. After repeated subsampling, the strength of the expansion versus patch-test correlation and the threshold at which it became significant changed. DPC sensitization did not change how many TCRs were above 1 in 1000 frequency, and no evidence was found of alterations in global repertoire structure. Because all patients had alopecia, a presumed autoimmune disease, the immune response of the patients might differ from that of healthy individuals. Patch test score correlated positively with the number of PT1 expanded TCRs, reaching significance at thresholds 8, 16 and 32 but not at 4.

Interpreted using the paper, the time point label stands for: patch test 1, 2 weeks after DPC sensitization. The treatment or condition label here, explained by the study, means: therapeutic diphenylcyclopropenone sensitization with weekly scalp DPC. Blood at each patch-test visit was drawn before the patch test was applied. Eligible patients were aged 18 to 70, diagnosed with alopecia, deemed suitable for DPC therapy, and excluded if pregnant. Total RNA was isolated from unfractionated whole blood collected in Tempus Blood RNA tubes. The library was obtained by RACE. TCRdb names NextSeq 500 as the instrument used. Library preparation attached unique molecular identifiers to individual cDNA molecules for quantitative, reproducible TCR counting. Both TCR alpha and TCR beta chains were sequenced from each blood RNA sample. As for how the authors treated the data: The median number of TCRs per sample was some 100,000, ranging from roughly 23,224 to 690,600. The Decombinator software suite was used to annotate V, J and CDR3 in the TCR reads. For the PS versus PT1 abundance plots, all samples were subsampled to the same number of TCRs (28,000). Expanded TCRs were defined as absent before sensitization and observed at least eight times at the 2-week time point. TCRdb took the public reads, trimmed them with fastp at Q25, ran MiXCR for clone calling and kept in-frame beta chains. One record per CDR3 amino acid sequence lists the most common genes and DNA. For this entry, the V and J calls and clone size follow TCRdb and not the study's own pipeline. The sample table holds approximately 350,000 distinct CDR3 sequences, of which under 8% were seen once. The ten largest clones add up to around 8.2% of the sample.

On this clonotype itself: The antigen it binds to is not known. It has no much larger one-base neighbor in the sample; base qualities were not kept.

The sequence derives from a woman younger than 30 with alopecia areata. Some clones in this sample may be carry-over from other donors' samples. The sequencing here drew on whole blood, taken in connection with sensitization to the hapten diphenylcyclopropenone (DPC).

CDR3 region: CASSPRTESTDTQYF. The DNA sequence is given as TGTGCCAGCAGCCCAAGGACAGAGAGCACAGATACGCAGTATTTT. This receptor chain uses TRBV28 and TRBJ2-3; the D gene is perhaps TRBD1, on 6 matching bases. The germline V gene specifies MDHEN as CDR1 and SYDVKM as CDR2. Relative to germline, V is 6 bases shorter and J is 0 bases shorter, with 13 bases between their ends. The CDR3 sequence holds 15 residues, the cysteine and phenylalanine included. The CDR3 DNA has 45 bases and is translated from base 1. The reference TRBV28 and TRBJ2-3 proteins fill in what lies around the CDR3, so the full variable domain reads DVKVTQSSRYLVKRTGEKVFLECVQDMDHENMFWYRQDPGLGLRLIYFSYDVKMKEKGDIPEGYSVSREKKERFSLILESASTNQTSMYLCASSPRTESTDTQYFGPGTRLTVL.